The text below deals with one T cell receptor beta chain. This clone was recorded only once. Its recognized antigen is unknown. No per-base quality is available; no much larger clone lies one base away. Whole blood was collected in K2EDTA tubes by collaborating institutions according to the institutions' own protocols. For TCRbeta analysis, collaborators shipped samples in one of three forms: frozen whole blood, isolated PBMCs, or DNA extracted from either of those sample types. The immunoSEQ Assay, a bias-controlled multiplex PCR, was used to amplify TCRbeta CDR3 regions from genomic DNA. As for the authors' bioinformatics: The number of nucleated cells in each sample was estimated by amplification of reference gene primers within the assay. To quantify the absolute abundance of each unique TCRbeta CDR3 rearrangement, sequence reads were collapsed and filtered. For each sample, productive Simpson clonality was calculated as the square root of Simpson's diversity index over productive rearrangements. This is the immuneACCESS table as TCRdb keeps it, with only in-frame sequences that have V and J called. A part of the clones is gone; compared with another copy, unresolved V genes explain less than half, and the rest is unexplained. The V and J calls and clone size come from that table; D and trimming were worked out from the DNA. The sample records over 110,000 clones, more than 60% of which are singletons. The biggest ten clones account for about 1.9% of the sample.

The data are from a study of blood T cell repertoires in COVID-19 (dated by TCRdb to about 2020). For context, the study as a whole: Samples from collaborators originated in the United States, Italy and Spain and spanned both the acute and convalescent phases of COVID-19. Samples were obtained from the ongoing ImmuneRACE study (first 160 participants) and from 1,254 subjects provided by 6 global collaborators. The material from the prospective study consisted of cDNA or gDNA derived from T cells, B-cell-depleted T cells, or PBMCs. The repertoires were made available in a free public database intended to serve as a resource for research on the immune response to SARS-CoV-2. The dataset comprised deeply sampled blood TCRbeta repertoires from subjects exposed to, actively infected with, or recovered from COVID-19. HLA class I and class II types, where available, came from metadata supplied by the sample provider rather than from assay-based typing. A de-identified subject ID, COVID-19 status, age in years and sex were almost always included in the sample metadata. Overall study results and their limits: How much clinical and demographic metadata was included differed by source and by participant, and the metadata was provided uncurated.

From the cysteine up to the phenylalanine, the CDR3 has a length of 13 residues. Only the CDR3 DNA is retained, 39 bases long and in frame from the first base. Deletion took 4 bases off V and 7 bases off J, with a span of 11 bases between the germline ends. CDR1 and CDR2 are drawn from the germline V gene: MGHRA, YSYEKL. The sequence derives from a woman in her sixties with acute or convalescent COVID-19. The material sequenced was peripheral blood. The V and J segments used are TRBV4-1 and TRBJ2-1, with a weak D call of TRBD1 (6 bases match). The CDR3 region: CASSLDSPNEQFF. The DNA sequence is TGCGCCAGCAGCCTGGACAGTCCTAATGAGCAGTTCTTC.